Following are 11 T cell receptor beta chains from one sample sequenced in a study of cytomegalovirus exposure and HLA in healthy donors. 60 Vbeta and 13 Jbeta primers were used in PCR. Clones were read by immunoSEQ multiplex PCR, and TCRdb kept only the in-frame ones, dropping some. This sample's table reports about 160,000 clones. The sequencing input was PBMCs. The receptors originated from a man aged 25 to 40 in good health and CMV-seronegative.

V gene TRBV6-5 combines with J gene TRBJ2-1; TRBD1 is a possible D gene (6 bases). The CDR3 loop spans 14 amino acids. Trimming stripped 10 bases from V and 6 bases from J, with 19 bases between. Germline CDR1 reads MNHEY; CDR2 reads SVGAGI. CDR3 DNA sequence: TGTGCCACCTCGCAGGGGAGTCGAGGCAATGAGCAGTTCTTC. Its protein is CATSQGSRGNEQFF.

The V gene is TRBV15, the J gene TRBJ2-7, with 7 bases aligning to TRBD1. The V gene end was trimmed by 0 bases and the J gene end by 3 bases; junction bases not matched to a gene: 5. The CDR3 loop spans 15 amino acids. Germline lookup yields CDR1 LNHNV and CDR2 YYDKDF (reference sequence). CDR3 sequence: CATSRDKWDSYEQYF. DNA of the CDR3: TGTGCCACCAGCAGAGACAAGTGGGACAGCTACGAGCAGTACTTC.

This CDR3 is CASRPLQVNTEAFF. In DNA form, the CDR3 reads TGTGCCAGCAGGCCCCTCCAGGTGAACACTGAAGCTTTCTTT. The chain employs TRBV27 and TRBJ1-1; D is uncertain. From germline, CDR1 is MNHEY and CDR2 SMNVEV (reference sequence). The CDR3 totals 14 residues. Trimming cost V 6 bases and J 0 bases, with 11 bases left between them.

The rearrangement links TRBV2 to TRBJ1-6; D uncertain. V lost 11 bases to trimming and J lost 10 bases, with 18 bases between them. The germline V gene encodes CDR1 SNHLY and CDR2 FYNNEI. The length of the CDR3 is 13 residues. The CDR3 loop is CAGRVYLKSPLHF. The CDR3 DNA follows: TGTGCCGGGAGGGTTTATCTTAAATCACCCCTCCACTTT. Variable domain in full (rest from reference TRBV2 and TRBJ1-6): EPEVTQTPSHQVTQMGQEVILRCVPISNHLYFYWYRQILGQKVEFLVSFYNNEISEKSEIFDDQFSVERPDGSNFTLKIRSTKLEDSAMYFCAGRVYLKSPLHFGNGTRLTVT.

The V gene is TRBV6-1, the J gene TRBJ1-2; D is undetermined. The germline V gene has CDR1 MNHNS and CDR2 SASEGT. V was cut by 4 bases and J by 7 bases, with 10 bases left in between. The CDR3 loop spans 12 amino acids. The DNA for the CDR3 is TGTGCCAGCAGTGTCGCGGGTAGTGGCTACACCTTC. This encodes CASSVAGSGYTF.

The chain employs TRBV9 and TRBJ2-1, with 10 nucleotides matching TRBD2. This CDR3 has 16 residues. Germline V CDR1 and CDR2: SGDLS, YYNGEE. V dropped 0 bases and J dropped 9; count of bases not matched to a gene: 9. The CDR3 region has the DNA TGTGCCAGCAGCGTAGACCCAGCGGGAGGGCCCGGTGAGCAGTTCTTC. Translated: CASSVDPAGGPGEQFF.

This chain joins TRBV11-2 and TRBJ2-1; 9 positions match TRBD2. The CDR3 runs 16 residues. The germline CDR1 and CDR2 sequences are SGHAT and FQNNGV. Losses at the gene ends were 2 bases for V and 3 bases for J; bases not matched to a gene: 5. For the CDR3, the DNA is TGTGCCAGCAGCTTAAGTCTAGCGGGGAACTACAATGAGCAGTTCTTC. It is translated as CASSLSLAGNYNEQFF.

The rearrangement uses TRBV10-2 and TRBJ2-5; D might be TRBD2 (5 bases). The CDR3 extends over 14 amino acids. With 7 bases removed from V and 2 bases from J, the gap between germline ends came to 14 bases. Germline V lookup: CDR1 WSHSY, CDR2 SAAADI. The DNA for the CDR3 is TGCGCCAGCATGCGGGCCGACTCGCAAGAGACCCAGTACTTC. It encodes CASMRADSQETQYF.

The J gene is TRBJ1-4, the V gene TRBV14; D is perhaps TRBD1 (5 bases). CDR3 length equals 14 residues. Germline CDR1 is SGHDN and CDR2 is FVKESK. V was pared by 1 base and J by 6 bases, with 9 bases between. The CDR3 DNA reads TGTGCCAGCAGCCAAGGGACATACCATGAAAAACTGTTTTTT. Protein product: CASSQGTYHEKLFF.

The chain has TRBV6-5 and TRBJ1-3; TRBD1 matches 7 bases. The CDR3 length is 15 residues. The V and J ends lost 2 bases and 0 bases, in that order; junction bases with no gene match: 1. In germline, CDR1 is MNHEY, CDR2 SVGAGI. CDR3 region: CASSYDRVSGNTIYF. For the CDR3, the DNA is TGTGCCAGCAGTTACGACAGGGTCTCTGGAAACACCATATATTTT.

The chain is built from TRBV6-5 and TRBJ2-1, with 7 bases matching TRBD2. Germline loops: CDR1 MNHEY, CDR2 SVGAGI. The CDR3 runs to 16 residues. V trimming: 0 bases; J trimming: 4 bases; junction bases outside the gene matches: 6. The CDR3 loop is CASSYSSGIGYNEQFF. DNA of the CDR3: TGTGCCAGCAGTTACTCGAGCGGGATAGGTTACAATGAGCAGTTCTTC.